This T cell receptor beta chain was retrieved from a study of shared clonotypes between healthy human individuals. CDR1 and CDR2 (germline): SNHLY, FYNNEI. The V end was cut by 7 bases, the J end by 1 base, with 14 bases between. This CDR3 region has 15 residues. Data came from immunoSEQ multiplex PCR; TCRdb stores just in-frame clones and leaves some out. The top ten hold about 1.5% of the sample, which has some 1 million clones, approximately 70% seen once. Concerning this clone itself: The same CDR3 arises from other DNA sequences in this sample as well.

V usage is TRBV2 and J usage is TRBJ1-5, with a possible D match to TRBD1 (6 bases). This sequence was found in a man between 18 and 35 years old in good health. The sequencing input was memory CD4+ T cells sorted from blood. Subset described: CD45RA-negative fraction. The CDR3 reads CASKGGGHSNQPQHF. In DNA, the CDR3 is TGTGCCAGCAAGGGGGGCGGACACAGCAATCAGCCCCAGCATTTT.